The rows below give T cell receptor beta chains drawn from one sample of a study of glioma-infiltrating T cells. TCRdb fed the multiplex PCR reads into MiXCR, producing one record per CDR3 protein. The sample has 85,000 to 110,000 distinct CDR3 sequences; about 30% are singletons. Specimen: glioma tissue, nonneoplastic brain tissue, or PBMCs (not recorded which). The receptors here all came from a human donor with low-grade glioma or glioblastoma, undergoing nonglioma brain surgery, or in good health (not recorded which). Both conserved end residues are part of each CDR3. The D gene is left open where the match is weak. Size values are once, few and many counts, or a class for expanded clones, and some rows have none.

D	J	V	size	CDR3	DNA
.	TRBJ1-1	TRBV28	many	CASTLAGFGTEAFF	TGTGCCAGCACCCTGGCGGGGTTTGGAACTGAAGCTTTCTTT
TRBD2	TRBJ2-3	TRBV7-2	many	CASSNSLAAADTQYF	TGTGCCAGCAGCAACTCTCTAGCGGCGGCAGATACGCAGTATTTT
TRBD1	TRBJ2-5	TRBV7-2	many	CASTGQPQETQYF	TGTGCCAGCACGGGACAGCCTCAAGAGACCCAGTACTTC
.	TRBJ2-1	TRBV4-1	many	CASSQAGTYNEQFF	TGCGCCAGCAGCCAGGCGGGGACTTACAATGAGCAGTTCTTC
.	TRBJ2-7	TRBV4-2	.	CASSLGAKDGYEQYF	TGTGCCAGCAGCCTTGGGGCAAAGGATGGCTACGAGCAGTACTTC
TRBD1	TRBJ2-7	TRBV20-1	.	CSAHPGQGYEQYF	TGCAGTGCTCACCCGGGACAGGGCTACGAGCAGTACTTC
.	TRBJ2-6	TRBV5-1	.	CASSPTGAGGGNVLTF	TGCGCCAGCAGCCCGACGGGGGCTGGTGGGGGCAACGTCCTGACTTTC
.	TRBJ1-5	TRBV7-2	many	CASSLTGAIGQPQHF	TGTGCCAGCAGCTTAACCGGGGCAATCGGTCAGCCCCAGCATTTT
.	TRBJ2-7	TRBV12-3/TRBV12-4	many	CASSSGQYYSYEQYF	TGTGCCAGCAGTTCAGGACAGTATTACTCCTACGAGCAGTACTTC
TRBD1	TRBJ1-1	TRBV7-2	.	CASNNRGDTEAFF	TGTGCCAGCAACAACAGGGGTGACACTGAAGCTTTCTTT
.	TRBJ1-5	TRBV2	many	CASEAEGNQPQHF	TGTGCCAGCGAGGCGGAAGGCAATCAGCCCCAGCATTTT
TRBD1	TRBJ2-7	TRBV29-1	.	CSVSRQGATYEQYF	TGCAGCGTTTCTCGACAGGGGGCGACTTACGAGCAGTACTTC
TRBD1	TRBJ2-5	TRBV7-2	many	CASSRDRGDQETQYF	TGTGCCAGCAGCAGGGACAGGGGGGACCAAGAGACCCAGTACTTC
.	TRBJ1-3	TRBV19	many	CASNGGNTIYF	TGTGCCAGTAACGGTGGAAACACCATATATTTT
.	TRBJ2-1	TRBV14	.	CASSPMKGLGFLNEQFF	TGTGCCAGCAGCCCCATGAAGGGCCTGGGTTTCCTCAATGAGCAGTTCTTC
.	TRBJ2-7	TRBV6-5	.	CASRRLSYEQYF	TGTGCCAGCAGGCGTTTGTCCTACGAGCAGTACTTC
.	TRBJ1-1	TRBV6-6	many	CASSYGMENTEAFF	TGTGCCAGCAGTTACGGAATGGAGAACACTGAAGCTTTCTTT
TRBD1	TRBJ1-5	TRBV30	.	CAWGLRDRPNQPQHF	TGTGCCTGGGGCCTTCGGGACAGACCCAATCAGCCCCAGCATTTT
.	TRBJ2-1	TRBV3-1	few	CASSQETGDGVGQFF	TGTGCCAGCAGCCAAGAAACCGGAGACGGTGTTGGGCAGTTCTTC
.	TRBJ2-2	TRBV19	many	CASSSRQATGELFF	TGTGCCAGTAGTTCACGACAGGCTACCGGGGAGCTGTTTTTT
.	TRBJ2-3	TRBV11-1	many	CASSTEGWTDTQYF	TGTGCCAGCTCCACGGAGGGATGGACAGATACGCAGTATTTT
TRBD1	TRBJ1-2	TRBV11-2	.	CASSPGQGSYGYTF	TGTGCCAGCAGCCCCGGACAGGGGAGTTATGGCTACACCTTC
.	TRBJ1-5	TRBV19	.	CASTPQGNQPQHF	TGTGCCAGTACCCCTCAGGGCAATCAGCCCCAGCATTTT
.	TRBJ2-3	TRBV6-2/TRBV6-3	many	CASSYRQDTQYF	TGTGCCAGCAGTTACCGACAGGATACGCAGTATTTT
.	TRBJ1-2	TRBV10-3	few	CAISERTLRRGYTF	TGTGCCATCAGTGAAAGGACTCTCCGGAGGGGCTACACCTTC
.	TRBJ2-7	TRBV7-8	many	CASMGDPRGEQYF	TGTGCCAGCATGGGCGACCCTCGAGGCGAGCAGTACTTC
.	TRBJ1-5	TRBV7-2	many	CASSSYNQPQHF	TGTGCCAGCAGCTCATACAATCAGCCCCAGCATTTT
.	TRBJ1-2	TRBV27	many	CASNPGGTVSGYTF	TGTGCCAGCAATCCTGGGGGTACAGTGAGCGGCTACACCTTC
.	TRBJ1-1	TRBV10-3	few	CAISEGGDSEAFF	TGTGCCATCAGTGAGGGTGGGGATTCTGAAGCTTTCTTT
.	TRBJ2-7	TRBV6-1	many	CASSEVWGAPDLSF	TGTGCCAGCAGTGAAGTTTGGGGGGCACCCGACCTAAGCTTC
TRBD1	TRBJ2-7	TRBV28	many	CASSLMTRGLEYF	TGTGCCAGCAGTTTAATGACCAGGGGGTTGGAGTACTTC
.	TRBJ2-5	TRBV7-6	.	CASSQRQSGTTETQYF	TGTGCCAGCAGCCAGAGACAGTCCGGTACGACGGAGACCCAGTACTTC
TRBD1	TRBJ1-1	TRBV11-2	few	CASSPRGTVNTEAFF	TGTGCCAGCAGCCCGAGAGGGACAGTGAACACTGAAGCTTTCTTT
TRBD2	TRBJ2-5	TRBV24-1	.	CATSDPSIAGRGETQYF	TGTGCCACCAGTGACCCAAGTATAGCGGGGAGGGGGGAGACCCAGTACTTC
.	TRBJ1-1	TRBV6-7	many	CASIQGPGLNTEAFF	TGTGCCTCGATCCAGGGGCCAGGACTAAACACTGAAGCTTTCTTT
.	TRBJ1-1	TRBV12-3/TRBV12-4	.	CASKKGSQNTEAFF	TGTGCCAGCAAAAAGGGAAGCCAGAACACTGAAGCTTTCTTT
TRBD1	TRBJ2-2	TRBV19	few	CASSITTGADTGELFF	TGTGCCAGTAGTATAACGACAGGGGCGGACACCGGGGAGCTGTTTTTT
.	TRBJ2-5	TRBV4-3	once	CTSSSGRQETQYF	TGCACCAGCAGCTCGGGACGTCAAGAGACCCAGTACTTC
.	TRBJ2-6	TRBV7-9	.	CASSLTPGSGANVLTF	TGTGCCAGCAGCTTAACCCCGGGTTCAGGGGCCAACGTCCTGACTTTC
.	TRBJ1-1	TRBV14	many	CASSQSVNLNTEAFF	TGTGCCAGCAGCCAATCGGTAAACCTGAACACTGAAGCTTTCTTT
.	TRBJ2-3	TRBV9	.	CASSNLPPDTQYF	TGTGCCAGCAGCAACCTACCCCCAGATACGCAGTATTTT
TRBD1	TRBJ1-3	TRBV12-3/TRBV12-4	many	CASSWTGAGNTIYF	TGTGCCAGCAGCTGGACAGGGGCTGGAAACACCATATATTTT
.	TRBJ1-1	TRBV10-3	many	CAIKGWGTEAFF	TGTGCCATCAAGGGATGGGGGACAGAAGCTTTCTTT
.	TRBJ2-7	TRBV14	.	CASSSRHSYEQYF	TGTGCCAGCAGCAGCCGCCACTCCTACGAGCAGTACTTC
.	TRBJ1-2	TRBV19	many	CASRLDATNYGYTF	TGTGCCAGTAGGCTAGACGCCACTAACTATGGCTACACCTTC
TRBD1	TRBJ2-1	TRBV7-2	.	CASGQGDRSYNEQFF	TGTGCCAGCGGCCAGGGGGATCGCTCCTACAATGAGCAGTTCTTC
.	TRBJ1-1	TRBV20-1	many	CSARERGPNEAFF	TGCAGTGCTAGAGAGCGGGGGCCAAATGAAGCTTTCTTT
.	TRBJ2-1	TRBV4-3	many	CASSQALDREQFF	TGCGCCAGCAGCCAAGCCCTTGATCGGGAGCAGTTCTTC
TRBD2	TRBJ2-1	TRBV6-1	many	CASRIFSGGVYNEQFF	TGTGCCAGCAGAATTTTTAGCGGGGGAGTTTACAATGAGCAGTTCTTC
TRBD1	TRBJ1-5	TRBV7-2	.	CASSLDRGPNQPQHF	TGTGCCAGCAGCTTGGACAGGGGGCCAAATCAGCCCCAGCATTTT
.	TRBJ1-5	TRBV28	many	CASSPPVGFRDRPQHF	TGTGCCAGCAGTCCGCCTGTAGGGTTCCGGGATCGGCCCCAGCATTTT
.	TRBJ2-5	TRBV7-9	medium-sized	CASSTKGTQETQYF	TGTGCCAGCAGCACTAAGGGCACCCAAGAGACCCAGTACTTC
TRBD1	TRBJ2-7	TRBV18	.	CASSLNRGEQYF	TGTGCCAGCTCACTTAACAGGGGTGAGCAGTACTTC
.	TRBJ1-1	TRBV7-2	many	CASSLTIDSDTEAFF	TGTGCCAGCAGCTTGACCATCGACAGCGACACTGAAGCTTTCTTT
.	TRBJ2-5	TRBV29-1	.	CSVEVRTAQETQYF	TGCAGCGTTGAAGTTAGGACCGCGCAAGAGACCCAGTACTTC
TRBD2	TRBJ2-4	TRBV28	many	CASSSPAGAKNIQYF	TGTGCCAGCAGCTCGCCAGCGGGGGCCAAAAACATTCAGTACTTC
.	TRBJ2-3	TRBV11-2	few	CASSLAVTGTDTQYF	TGTGCCAGCAGCTTAGCGGTAACAGGGACAGATACGCAGTATTTT
TRBD2	TRBJ2-3	TRBV6-1	.	CASRGAGGTTLDTQYF	TGTGCCAGCAGGGGAGCGGGGGGGACGACGCTAGATACGCAGTATTTT
.	TRBJ2-7	TRBV12-5	.	CASGLVLSAGAYEQYF	TGTGCTAGTGGTTTGGTACTCTCGGCAGGAGCCTACGAGCAGTACTTC